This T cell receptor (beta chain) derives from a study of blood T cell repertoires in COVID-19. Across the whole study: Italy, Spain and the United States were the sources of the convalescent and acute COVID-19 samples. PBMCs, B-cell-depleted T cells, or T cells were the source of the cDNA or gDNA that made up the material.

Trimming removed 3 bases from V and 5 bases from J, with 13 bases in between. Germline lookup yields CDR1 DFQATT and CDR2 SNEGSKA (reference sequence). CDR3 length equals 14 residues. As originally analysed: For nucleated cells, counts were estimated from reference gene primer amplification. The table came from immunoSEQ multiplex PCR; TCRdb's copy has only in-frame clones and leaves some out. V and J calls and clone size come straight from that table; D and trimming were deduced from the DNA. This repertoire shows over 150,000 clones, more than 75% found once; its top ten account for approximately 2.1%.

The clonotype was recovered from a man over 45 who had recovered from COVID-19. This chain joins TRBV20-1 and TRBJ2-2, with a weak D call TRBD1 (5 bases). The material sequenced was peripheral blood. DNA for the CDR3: TGCAGTGCTAGTAGGGGTTGGAATACCGGGGAGCTGTTTTTT. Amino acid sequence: CSASRGWNTGELFF.